This T cell receptor beta chain is drawn from a study of shared clonotypes between healthy human individuals. None of the donors, who were healthy HIV-negative adults, had recently had acute infections or vaccinations. Partitioning of CD4+ cells yielded a CD45RA+ naive subset and a CD45RA-negative memory subset. The authors' processing: Junction-only immunoSEQ data arrived without quality scores, meaning filtering differed. Clones were sequenced by immunoSEQ multiplex PCR, and TCRdb holds only the in-frame ones, with some missing. That table gives V, J and clone size, and the DNA gave D and trimming. The data contain 2,100,000 or so clones, approximately 94% of them seen just once; the ten biggest clones take up approximately 0.13%. The germline V gene encodes CDR1 MNHNY and CDR2 SVGAGI (reference sequence). The length of the CDR3 is 11 residues. V was trimmed by 7 bases and J by 2 bases, leaving 6 bases between them.

The rearrangement links TRBV6-6 to TRBJ2-7; D is unresolved. The TCR sequence derives from a young man in good health. Sequenced material: naive CD4+ T cells sorted from blood. As to subset: CD45RA+ positively selected. CDR3 nucleotide sequence: TGTGCCAGCAACGGCGCCTACGAGCAGTACTTC. Translating it yields CASNGAYEQYF.